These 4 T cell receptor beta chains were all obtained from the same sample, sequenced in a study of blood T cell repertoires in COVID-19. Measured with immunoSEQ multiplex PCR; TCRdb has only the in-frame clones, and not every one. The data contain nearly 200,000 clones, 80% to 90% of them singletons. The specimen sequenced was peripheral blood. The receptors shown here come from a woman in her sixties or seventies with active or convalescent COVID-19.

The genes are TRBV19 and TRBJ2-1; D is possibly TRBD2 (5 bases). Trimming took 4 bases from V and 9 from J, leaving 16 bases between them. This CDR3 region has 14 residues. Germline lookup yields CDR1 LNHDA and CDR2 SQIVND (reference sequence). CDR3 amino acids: CASSSLWRVGEQFF. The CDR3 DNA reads TGTGCCAGTAGTAGTCTATGGCGGGTAGGTGAGCAGTTCTTC.

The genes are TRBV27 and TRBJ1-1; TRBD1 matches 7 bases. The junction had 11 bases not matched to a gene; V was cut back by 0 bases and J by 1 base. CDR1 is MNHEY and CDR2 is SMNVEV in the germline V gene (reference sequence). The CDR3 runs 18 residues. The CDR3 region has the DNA TGTGCCAGCAGTTTATCGTCACCCTGGACAGGCCGGAACACTGAAGCTTTCTTT. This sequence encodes CASSLSSPWTGRNTEAFF.

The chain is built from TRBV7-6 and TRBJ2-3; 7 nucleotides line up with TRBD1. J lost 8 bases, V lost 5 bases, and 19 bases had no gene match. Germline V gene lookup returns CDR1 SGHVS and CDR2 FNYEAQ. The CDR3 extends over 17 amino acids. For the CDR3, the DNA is TGTGCCAGCAGCCCGAACCCGGGACAGATGTCAACCGGTACGCAGTATTTT. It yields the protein CASSPNPGQMSTGTQYF.

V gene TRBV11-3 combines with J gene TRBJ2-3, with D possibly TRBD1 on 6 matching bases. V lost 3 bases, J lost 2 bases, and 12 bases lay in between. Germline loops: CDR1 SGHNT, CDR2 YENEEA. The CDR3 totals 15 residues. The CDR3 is CASSFRGTTTDTQYF. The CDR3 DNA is TGTGCCAGCAGCTTCAGGGGCACCACCACAGATACGCAGTATTTT. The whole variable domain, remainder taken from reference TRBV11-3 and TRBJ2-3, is EAGVVQSPRYKIIEKKQPVAFWCNPISGHNTLYWYLQNLGQGPELLIRYENEEAVDDSQLPKDRFSAERLKGVDSTLKIQPAELGDSAVYLCASSFRGTTTDTQYFGPGTRLTVL.